A selection of T cell receptor beta chains follows, all from one sample in a study of early T cells in non-severe SARS-CoV-2 infection. TCRdb redid the calling of the 5' RACE reads with MiXCR, one entry per CDR3 protein. Counted here are approximately 71,000 distinct CDR3 sequences, roughly 13% occurring once; the ten biggest clones make up about 14%. What was sequenced was whole blood. The origin of the receptors is an adult who was a healthcare worker with PCR-confirmed SARS-CoV-2 infection or an uninfected control (not recorded which). The CDR3 runs from the conserved cysteine through the conserved F or W. A D gene is named only where the DNA matches it firmly. Part of the rows lack a size; the others show once, few, many or a class for expanded clones.

CDR3nt,CDR3aa,v_gene,abundance,d_gene,j_gene
TGCAGCGCTCGGGACAGCTCCTACAATGAGCAGTTCTTC,CSARDSSYNEQFF,TRBV29-1,-,TRBD1,TRBJ2-1
TGTGCCAGCAATCTGGGTAGCGCCCTCTCCTACGAGCAGTACTTC,CASNLGSALSYEQYF,TRBV7-2,-,-,TRBJ2-7
TGTGCCAGCAGTTTATACGGGGTCGAAGAGACCCAGTACTTC,CASSLYGVEETQYF,TRBV27,many,-,TRBJ2-5
TGTGCCAGCAGCTCCCCGACTAGCGGATACAATGAGCAGTTCTTC,CASSSPTSGYNEQFF,TRBV11-2,once,TRBD2,TRBJ2-1
TGTGCCAGCAGTCTTCTAGCGGGGAGTTACAATGAGCAGTTCTTC,CASSLLAGSYNEQFF,TRBV12-3/TRBV12-4,-,TRBD2,TRBJ2-1
TGCGCCAGCAGCCTCGCCTGGGACAGGGCGCGTCAGCCCCAGCATTTT,CASSLAWDRARQPQHF,TRBV4-3,few,TRBD1,TRBJ1-5
TGTGCCAGCACCCTCCTGGGGGGCACTGAAGCTTTCTTT,CASTLLGGTEAFF,TRBV7-6,-,-,TRBJ1-1
TGCGCCAGCAGCTTGGCGCTAGGACCGTCGTCCTACTATTACGAGCAGTACTTC,CASSLALGPSSYYYEQYF,TRBV5-1,-,-,TRBJ2-7
TGTGCCAGCAGCCAATCTTCTCTTGGGTACATCGCCAAAAACATTCAGTACTTC,CASSQSSLGYIAKNIQYF,TRBV11-2,-,-,TRBJ2-4
TGTGCCAGCAGCTTTAGAAGCTCCTACAATGAGCAGTTCTTC,CASSFRSSYNEQFF,TRBV11-2,few,-,TRBJ2-1
TGTGCCAGCAGTTTAACCGTGAACACTGAAGCTTTCTTT,CASSLTVNTEAFF,TRBV12-3/TRBV12-4,many,-,TRBJ1-1
TGTGCCAGCAGTGCGGGCCTCACAGGGGAATACTTC,CASSAGLTGEYF,TRBV28,-,TRBD1,TRBJ2-7
TGTGCCAGCAGTTCGACGTCCTTAGGAAACACCATATATTTT,CASSSTSLGNTIYF,TRBV7-6,few,-,TRBJ1-3
TGCGCCAGCAGCGTGGGACAGAAAACAGATACGCAGTATTTT,CASSVGQKTDTQYF,TRBV5-1,-,TRBD1,TRBJ2-3
TGCAGCTTCGGAAGCTCCGGGGGAACAGATACGCAGTATTTT,CSFGSSGGTDTQYF,TRBV29-1,few,-,TRBJ2-3
TGCAGCGTTGAAGTTGGCAGCACTGAAGCTTTCTTT,CSVEVGSTEAFF,TRBV29-1,-,-,TRBJ1-1
TGCAGTGCTGACAGGGGGCGAACGACTGAAGCTTTCTTT,CSADRGRTTEAFF,TRBV20-1,-,TRBD1,TRBJ1-1
TGCAGCGTTGGTGGTGGGTCCTATGGCTACACCTTC,CSVGGGSYGYTF,TRBV29-1,few,-,TRBJ1-2
TGTGCCAGCAGTTTATCCAACAGGGGAGGAAACACCATATATTTT,CASSLSNRGGNTIYF,TRBV12-3/TRBV12-4,-,TRBD1,TRBJ1-3
TGTGCCAGCAGTCGGGCTAGCAGCAACACCGGGGAGCTGTTTTTT,CASSRASSNTGELFF,TRBV11-2,many,-,TRBJ2-2
TGTGCCACGATCGGGCCTCCCAGCTACAATGAGCAGTTCTTC,CATIGPPSYNEQFF,TRBV10-3,-,-,TRBJ2-1
TGTGCCAGCAGCCCCCGACTAGCGGGGTTGACAGATACGCAGTATTTT,CASSPRLAGLTDTQYF,TRBV14,-,TRBD2,TRBJ2-3
TGTGCCACCAGCAGAGATCCCGTGGAGACCCAGTACTTC,CATSRDPVETQYF,TRBV15,few,-,TRBJ2-5
TGTGCCATCAGTGTTGGCGCGGGACAGGGCAACGAGCAGTACTTC,CAISVGAGQGNEQYF,TRBV10-3,many,TRBD1,TRBJ2-7
TGCGCCAGCAGCCGAAGGACTAGCGGCACAGATACGCAGTATTTT,CASSRRTSGTDTQYF,TRBV5-1,few,TRBD2,TRBJ2-3
TGCGCCAGCAGCTTGGATGTTGGGACTAGCGGGGGTAGGGAGCAGTACTTC,CASSLDVGTSGGREQYF,TRBV5-1,-,TRBD2,TRBJ2-7
TGTGCCAGCAGCTCCTCTAGCGGGGGACACACCGGGGAGCTGTTTTTT,CASSSSSGGHTGELFF,TRBV5-5,few,TRBD2,TRBJ2-2
TGTGCCGGGTCACAAGGGATCGATCAGCCCCAGCATTTT,CAGSQGIDQPQHF,TRBV6-5,-,-,TRBJ1-5
TGTGCCAGCAGTTTAACAGGGGCAGATACGCAGTATTTT,CASSLTGADTQYF,TRBV12-3/TRBV12-4,-,TRBD1,TRBJ2-3
TGTGCCAGCAGCTTAGGGACAGGGGCCGCCACGGATACGCAGTATTTT,CASSLGTGAATDTQYF,TRBV11-3,-,TRBD1,TRBJ2-3
TGTGCCAGCAGCTCGACCTTATTACGGAATTTGCCCCTCCACTTT,CASSSTLLRNLPLHF,TRBV7-9,-,-,TRBJ1-6
TGTGCCAGCAGTGAAAGGGTCAGCCAAGAGACCCAGTACTTC,CASSERVSQETQYF,TRBV2,few,-,TRBJ2-5
TGTGCCAGCAGCTCAAACGGGGGAGACGCCTACAATGAGCAGTTCTTC,CASSSNGGDAYNEQFF,TRBV7-3,many,-,TRBJ2-1
TGTGCCAGCAGTTTAGCGCCCGATCAGCCCCAGCATTTT,CASSLAPDQPQHF,TRBV12-3/TRBV12-4,-,-,TRBJ1-5
TGTGCCAGCAGCCAAATACAGGGGGCAGGCACTGAAGCTTTCTTT,CASSQIQGAGTEAFF,TRBV3-1,-,TRBD1,TRBJ1-1
TGTGCCAGCCCTCGATCGAACCCAGATACGCAGTATTTT,CASPRSNPDTQYF,TRBV2,few,-,TRBJ2-3
TGTGCCAGCTCACCCGCCGGAGCCAAAAACATTCAGTACTTC,CASSPAGAKNIQYF,TRBV18,many,-,TRBJ2-4
TGTGCCAGCAGCTCTAGACAGGGCGTCAATGAAAAACTGTTTTTT,CASSSRQGVNEKLFF,TRBV5-4,many,TRBD1,TRBJ1-4
TGTGCCAGCAGCCACGGACAGGGCGTAGGCTACACCTTC,CASSHGQGVGYTF,TRBV7-3,few,TRBD1,TRBJ1-2
TGTGCCAGCAGCGGACCTAGCCTAAATCAGCCCCAGCATTTT,CASSGPSLNQPQHF,TRBV12-3/TRBV12-4,few,-,TRBJ1-5
TGCGCCAGCAGCCTAGCGGGGGGACCCACAGATACGCAGTATTTT,CASSLAGGPTDTQYF,TRBV4-3,many,TRBD2,TRBJ2-3
TGCAGCGTGCAAACAGGGGCCGGGGAGCTGTTTTTT,CSVQTGAGELFF,TRBV29-1,many,TRBD1,TRBJ2-2
TGTGCCAGCAGCCAACAGGGGGGTAATTCACCCCTCCACTTT,CASSQQGGNSPLHF,TRBV7-2,few,TRBD1,TRBJ1-6
TGTGCCAGCAGTCTACAGGGGTCCAATTCTGGGGCCAACGTCCTGACTTTC,CASSLQGSNSGANVLTF,TRBV2,few,TRBD1,TRBJ2-6
TGTGCCTGGAGTGTAGGGAGGCGGCCTAATTCACCCCTCCACTTT,CAWSVGRRPNSPLHF,TRBV30,-,-,TRBJ1-6
TGCAGCGTTGGGGGTGAGACCCAGTACTTC,CSVGGETQYF,TRBV29-1,-,-,TRBJ2-5
TGTGCCAGCAGCCTACTCCGGACAGGGGGCGGCGAGCAGTACTTC,CASSLLRTGGGEQYF,TRBV6-2/TRBV6-3,few,TRBD1,TRBJ2-7
TGTGCCAGCAGTACCCTATTATGGCTCACAGATACGCAGTATTTT,CASSTLLWLTDTQYF,TRBV6-5,many,-,TRBJ2-3
TGCGCCAGCAGCCCCTCGAGGGGGGGCGCTTCCTACAATGAGCAGTTCTTC,CASSPSRGGASYNEQFF,TRBV5-1,-,-,TRBJ2-1
TGTGCCAGCAGCTTCGACAGGACCCACCCCTACGAGCAGTACTTC,CASSFDRTHPYEQYF,TRBV11-2,many,-,TRBJ2-7
TGTGCCAGCAGTTCGACCGGGACGGATAACTATGGCTACACCTTC,CASSSTGTDNYGYTF,TRBV28,-,-,TRBJ1-2
TGCGCCAGCAGCTCCCCGGTAAACGAGCAGTACTTC,CASSSPVNEQYF,TRBV5-1,-,-,TRBJ2-7
TGTGCCAGCAGTCCCAGACCGGGACAGGGGAATTCACCCCTCCACTTT,CASSPRPGQGNSPLHF,TRBV12-3/TRBV12-4,-,TRBD1,TRBJ1-6
TGTGCCAGCAGTTTATTGCAACGACGGCAGTACTCCTACGAGCAGTACTTC,CASSLLQRRQYSYEQYF,TRBV27,-,-,TRBJ2-7
TGCAGTGCTAGAGATCTCGGCGGGGGGGCAATTCTTGAGCAGTTCTTC,CSARDLGGGAILEQFF,TRBV20-1,few,TRBD2,TRBJ2-1
TGTGCCAGCAGCTTACCGGGACGAAGCTATGGCTACACCTTC,CASSLPGRSYGYTF,TRBV7-8,-,-,TRBJ1-2
TGTGCCAGCAGCGCACCATTGGACACCGCCGAGGCTTTCTTT,CASSAPLDTAEAFF,TRBV5-5,few,-,TRBJ1-1